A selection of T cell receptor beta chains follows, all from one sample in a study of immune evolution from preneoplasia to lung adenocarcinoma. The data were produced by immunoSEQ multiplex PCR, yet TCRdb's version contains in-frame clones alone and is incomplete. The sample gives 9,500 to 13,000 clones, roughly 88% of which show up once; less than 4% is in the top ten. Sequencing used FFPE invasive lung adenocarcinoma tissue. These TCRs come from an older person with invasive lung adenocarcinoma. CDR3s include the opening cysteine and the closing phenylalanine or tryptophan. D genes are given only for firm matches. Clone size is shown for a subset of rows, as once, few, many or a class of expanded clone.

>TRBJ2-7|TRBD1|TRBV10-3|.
CATTKSGTGAHEQYF
TGTGCCACCACAAAATCCGGGACAGGGGCCCACGAGCAGTACTTC
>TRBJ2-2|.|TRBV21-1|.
CASSKAAYPTGELFF
TGTGCCAGCAGCAAAGCGGCTTATCCCACCGGGGAGCTGTTTTTT
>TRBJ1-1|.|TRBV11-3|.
CASSLDRQSRAFF
TGTGCCAGCAGCTTAGATCGCCAGAGTCGAGCTTTCTTT
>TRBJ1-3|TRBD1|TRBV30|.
CAAYRGGNTIYF
TGTGCCGCCTACAGGGGAGGAAACACCATATATTTT
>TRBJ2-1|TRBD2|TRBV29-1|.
CSVERGLAGVYNEQFF
TGCAGCGTTGAAAGGGGACTAGCGGGAGTTTACAATGAGCAGTTCTTC
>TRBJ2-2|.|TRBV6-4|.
CASRMDRNTGELFF
TGTGCCAGCAGAATGGACAGGAACACCGGGGAGCTGTTTTTT
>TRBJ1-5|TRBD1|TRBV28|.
CASSLPQGAGQPQHF
TGTGCCAGCAGTTTACCTCAGGGGGCGGGGCAGCCCCAGCATTTT
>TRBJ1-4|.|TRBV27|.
CASSLAGANEKLFF
TGTGCCAGCAGTTTGGCAGGGGCTAATGAAAAACTGTTTTTT
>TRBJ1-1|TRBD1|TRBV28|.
CASVDRDRVTEAFF
TGTGCCAGCGTCGACCGGGACAGGGTAACTGAAGCTTTCTTT
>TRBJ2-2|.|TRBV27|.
CASSFEINTGELFF
TGTGCCAGCAGTTTCGAAATTAACACCGGGGAGCTGTTTTTT
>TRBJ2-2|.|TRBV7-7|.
CASSLAIGGELFF
TGTGCTAGCAGCTTAGCCATAGGAGGGGAGCTGTTTTTT
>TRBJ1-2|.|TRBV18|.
CASSRPGNYGYTF
TGTGCCAGCTCCAGGCCCGGTAACTATGGCTACACCTTC
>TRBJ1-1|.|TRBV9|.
CASSVDISGGAFF
TGTGCCAGCAGCGTAGATATTTCGGGTGGCGCTTTCTTT
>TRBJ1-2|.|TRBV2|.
CASFMRGASYGYTF
TGTGCCAGCTTCATGCGGGGGGCGAGCTATGGCTACACCTTC
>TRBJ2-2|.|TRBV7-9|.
CASSKTRTFLTGELFF
TGTGCCAGCAGCAAAACCCGGACGTTCCTCACCGGGGAGCTGTTTTTT
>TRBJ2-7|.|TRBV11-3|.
CASSLVPDSIYEQYF
TGTGCCAGCAGCTTAGTTCCGGACTCGATTTACGAGCAGTACTTC
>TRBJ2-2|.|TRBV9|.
CASSVAGQTGELFF
TGTGCCAGCAGCGTAGCTGGGCAAACCGGGGAGCTGTTTTTT
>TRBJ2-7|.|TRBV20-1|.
CSARRDNEQYF
TGCAGTGCTAGAAGGGACAACGAGCAGTACTTC
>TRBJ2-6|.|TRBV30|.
CAWSVLGYSGANVLTF
TGTGCCTGGAGTGTACTTGGGTATTCTGGGGCCAACGTCCTGACTTTC
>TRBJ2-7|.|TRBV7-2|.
CASSSLVDLEQYF
TGTGCCAGCAGCTCTCTTGTAGACCTCGAGCAGTACTTC
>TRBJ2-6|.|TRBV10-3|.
CAISDRDPGANVLTF
TGTGCCATCAGTGACAGGGACCCTGGGGCCAACGTCCTGACTTTC
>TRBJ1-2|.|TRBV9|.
CASSVRQDTNYGYTF
TGTGCCAGCAGCGTCAGACAGGATACTAACTATGGCTACACCTTC
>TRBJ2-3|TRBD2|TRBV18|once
CASSPRSGRATDTQYF
TGTGCCAGCTCACCAAGGAGCGGGAGGGCGACAGATACGCAGTATTTT
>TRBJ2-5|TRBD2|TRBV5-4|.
CASSPGGPAGFQETQYF
TGTGCCAGCAGCCCGGGAGGGCCAGCGGGCTTCCAAGAGACCCAGTACTTC
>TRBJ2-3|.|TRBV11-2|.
CASSLESSVGDTQYF
TGTGCCAGCAGCTTAGAATCCAGCGTGGGAGATACGCAGTATTTT
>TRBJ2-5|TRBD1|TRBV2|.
CASHDRVQTQYF
TGTGCCAGCCACGACAGGGTACAGACCCAGTACTTC
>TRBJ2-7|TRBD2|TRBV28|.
CASSKGLAGGLDEQYF
TGTGCCAGCAGTAAGGGACTAGCGGGAGGATTGGACGAGCAGTACTTC
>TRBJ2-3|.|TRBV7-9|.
CASSLNGADTQYF
TGTGCCAGCAGCTTAAATGGGGCAGATACGCAGTATTTT
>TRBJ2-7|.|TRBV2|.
CASSAGTIAGEQYF
TGTGCCAGCAGTGCAGGGACAATAGCGGGCGAGCAGTACTTC
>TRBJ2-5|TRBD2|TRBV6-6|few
CASSYDSGGRETQYF
TGTGCCAGCAGTTACGATTCGGGAGGAAGGGAGACCCAGTACTTC
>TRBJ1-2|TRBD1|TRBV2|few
CASIPGTGYGYTF
TGTGCCAGCATCCCCGGGACAGGGTATGGCTACACCTTC
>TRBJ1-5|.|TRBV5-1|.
CASSLTAGGNQPQHF
TGCGCCAGCAGCTTGACGGCGGGGGGCAATCAGCCCCAGCATTTT
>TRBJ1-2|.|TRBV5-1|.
CASSLNDPSRHPTF
TGCGCCAGCAGCTTAAACGACCCCTCCCGACATCCAACCTTC
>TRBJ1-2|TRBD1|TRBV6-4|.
CASSDSAGGQGARGYTF
TGTGCCAGCAGTGACTCGGCTGGGGGACAGGGGGCGCGTGGCTACACCTTC
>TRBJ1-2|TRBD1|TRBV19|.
CASSQTGPRNYGYTF
TGTGCCAGTAGTCAGACAGGGCCCAGAAACTATGGCTACACCTTC
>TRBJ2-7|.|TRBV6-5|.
CASSYLGLSSYEQYF
TGTGCCAGCAGTTACTTGGGACTTTCATCCTACGAGCAGTACTTC
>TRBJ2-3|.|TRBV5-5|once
CASSLVDTQYF
TGTGCCAGCAGCTTGGTCGATACGCAGTATTTT
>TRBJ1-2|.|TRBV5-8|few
CASSLNALVGGYTF
TGTGCCAGCAGCTTGAACGCCCTCGTGGGGGGCTACACCTTC
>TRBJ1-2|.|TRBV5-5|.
CASSLEWQGYGYTF
TGTGCCAGCAGCTTGGAGTGGCAGGGTTACGGCTACACCTTC
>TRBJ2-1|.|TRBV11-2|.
CASSLVLGTVEQFF
TGTGCCAGCAGCTTAGTGCTAGGAACAGTTGAGCAGTTCTTC